This T cell receptor beta chain was captured in a study of blood T cell repertoires in COVID-19. About the research overall: The United States, Italy and Spain supplied acute and convalescent COVID-19 samples. From T cells, B-cell-depleted T cells, or PBMCs came the material, which was cDNA or gDNA.

Trimming took 11 bases from V and 6 from J; bases not matched to a gene: 8. The CDR3 is made up of 12 amino acids. The germline CDR1 and CDR2 sequences are WNHNN and SYGVQD (reference sequence). Authors' analysis steps: Amplifying reference gene primers gave estimates of nucleated cell counts. Measured with immunoSEQ multiplex PCR; TCRdb has only the in-frame clones, and not every one. The V and J calls and clone size were taken over from that table, and D and trimming were inferred from the DNA. The sample lists approximately 300,000 clones, around 89% occurring once. The chain couples TRBV10-1 to TRBJ2-7, with TRBD1 matching over 9 bases. This TCR was sampled from a man aged 40-50 years with acute or convalescent COVID-19. The specimen was peripheral blood. CDR3 sequence: CARDYRGLEQYF. The DNA for the CDR3 is TGCGCCCGAGACTACAGGGGGCTCGAGCAGTACTTC.